Described below is a single T cell receptor beta chain sequence and its context. This CDR3 has 17 amino acids. Germline values: CDR1 SGHVS, CDR2 FNYEAQ. The junction had 11 bases not matched to a gene; V was cut back by 2 bases and J by 5 bases. These data originate in a study of blood T cell repertoires in COVID-19. Across the study: Specimens from acute and convalescent COVID-19 originated in the United States, Italy and Spain. From T cells, B-cell-depleted T cells, or PBMCs came the material, which was cDNA or gDNA.

Authors' analysis steps: From reference gene primer amplification, estimates of nucleated cell counts were derived. Only in-frame clones appear in the TCRdb table, and some are missing; sequencing was by immunoSEQ multiplex PCR. V, J and clone size are taken as reported in that table, and D and trimming were inferred from the DNA itself. The table includes 230,000 or so clones, roughly 88% detected once. The clonotype was recovered from a middle-aged woman who had recovered from COVID-19. The sample comprised peripheral blood. V gene TRBV7-6 combines with J gene TRBJ2-1; TRBD2 matches 8 bases. CDR3 nucleotides: TGTGCCAGCAGCTTAAGAACGGGGGGGGAATATGACAATGAGCAGTTCTTC. Protein: CASSLRTGGEYDNEQFF.